The 27 T cell receptor beta chains presented below share a single source sample, sequenced in a study of cytomegalovirus exposure and HLA in healthy donors. The table came from immunoSEQ multiplex PCR; TCRdb's copy has only in-frame clones and leaves some out. The sample has about 300,000 clones, 85% to 90% seen once. The specimen sequenced was PBMCs. The receptors originated from a woman aged 18-29 years in good health and CMV-seronegative.

This chain uses TRBV12-5 with TRBJ2-2, with TRBD2 matching 7 bases. Germline values: CDR1 LGHNT, CDR2 FRNRAP. V trimming: 5 bases; J trimming: 0 bases; junction bases outside the gene matches: 9. The CDR3 length is 17 residues. CDR3 amino acids: CASGLRLAGTNTGELFF. CDR3 nucleotides: TGTGCTAGTGGTCTCCGACTAGCCGGTACGAACACCGGGGAGCTGTTTTTT.

The rearrangement uses TRBV5-1 and TRBJ1-1; the match to TRBD1 covers 7 bases. Trimming at V came to 9 bases and at J to 1 base, leaving 9 bases not matched to a gene. Germline CDR1 SGHRS, CDR2 YFSETQ. The CDR3 sequence is 14 residues long. CDR3 residues: CATAGGSGNTEAFF. The CDR3 DNA is TGCGCCACTGCAGGGGGTAGTGGGAACACTGAAGCTTTCTTT.

The chain combines TRBV6-1 with TRBJ2-7; D not resolved. CDR3 size: 11 residues. Trimming took 10 bases from V and 0 from J, leaving 7 bases between them. Germline CDR1 MNHNS, CDR2 SASEGT. CDR3 sequence (DNA): TGTGCCACATCAGACTCCTACGAGCAGTACTTC. Translation gives CATSDSYEQYF.

The rearrangement joins TRBV9 to TRBJ1-2, with D maybe TRBD1 (6 bases). CDR1 is SGDLS and CDR2 is YYNGEE in the germline V gene. V lost 2 bases, J lost 0 bases, and 14 bases lay in between. CDR3 length equals 16 residues. CDR3: CASSVNRDTANYGYTF. For the CDR3, the DNA is TGTGCCAGCAGCGTGAACCGGGACACTGCTAACTATGGCTACACCTTC.

This clone was recorded once. This chain links TRBV10-3 with TRBJ2-2, with D tentatively TRBD1 (6 bases). CDR3 length: 15 amino acids. Germline CDR1 reads ENHRY; CDR2 reads SYGVKD. The ends were cut back, 7 bases at V and 7 bases at J, with 19 bases in the middle. The CDR3 DNA is TGTGCCATCAAGACAGGATTTGATGGTATCGGGGAGCTGTTTTTT. Its protein product is CAIKTGFDGIGELFF.

The chain has TRBV10-2 and TRBJ1-5; 9 nucleotides match TRBD1. Germline V gives CDR1 WSHSY, CDR2 SAAADI. The CDR3 runs 13 residues. Losses at the gene ends were 8 bases for V and 7 bases for J; bases not matched to a gene: 6. The CDR3 DNA sequence: TGCGCCAGCGGGGGACAGGGCCTCCAGCCCCAGCATTTT. Its translation: CASGGQGLQPQHF.

This chain uses TRBV5-1 with TRBJ2-3; D is unresolved. Per the germline V gene, CDR1 is SGHRS and CDR2 is YFSETQ. The CDR3 loop spans 14 amino acids. Trimming stripped 7 bases from V and 0 bases from J, with 12 bases between. The CDR3 spells CASLPGPSTDTQYF. CDR3 DNA: TGCGCCAGCCTCCCTGGGCCTAGCACAGATACGCAGTATTTT.

The rearrangement links TRBV11-1 to TRBJ1-2; a possible D gene is TRBD1 (5 bases). Germline lookup yields CDR1 SGHAT and CDR2 FQDESV (reference sequence). With 4 bases removed from V and 5 bases from J, the gap between germline ends came to 23 bases. This CDR3 comprises 17 residues. This chain's CDR3 is CASSYDSYSGPRYGYTF. The DNA for the CDR3 is TGTGCCAGCAGCTACGACAGTTATTCAGGTCCACGATATGGCTACACCTTC. Together with reference TRBV11-1 and TRBJ1-2, the CDR3 gives the full variable domain: EAEVAQSPRYKITEKSQAVAFWCDPISGHATLYWYRQILGQGPELLVQFQDESVVDDSQLPKDRFSAERLKGVDSTLKIQPAELGDSAMYLCASSYDSYSGPRYGYTFGSGTRLTVV.

V usage is TRBV19 and J usage is TRBJ1-2, with 12 bases matching TRBD1. The germline gives CDR1 LNHDA, CDR2 SQIVND (reference sequence). Unmatched junction bases numbered 12, after V lost 0 bases and J lost 7 bases. The CDR3 is 18 amino acids. The CDR3 nucleotides read TGTGCCAGTAGTATAGATACCGGGACAGGGGGCCTCTTACGTGGCTACACCTTC. Residues: CASSIDTGTGGLLRGYTF.

This clone is a singleton in its sample. The genes are TRBV10-3 and TRBJ2-1; possible D gene TRBD1, 6 bases. This CDR3 spans 13 amino acids. CDR1 ENHRY and CDR2 SYGVKD come from the germline V gene. Trimming cost V 2 bases and J 6 bases, with 8 bases left between them. In DNA, the CDR3 is TGTGCCATCAGTGAGAGGGACACCAATGAGCAGTTCTTC. Protein: CAISERDTNEQFF.

This sequence joins TRBV27 and TRBJ2-1; possible D gene TRBD1, 5 bases. There are 16 residues in the CDR3. Trimming left V 2 bases short and J 6 bases short, with 17 bases between. Germline CDR1 is MNHEY and CDR2 is SMNVEV (reference sequence). CDR3 protein: CASSLVGLGQGNEQFF. The CDR3 DNA sequence: TGTGCCAGCAGTTTAGTCGGGTTGGGGCAGGGCAATGAGCAGTTCTTC.

The chain uses TRBV27 and TRBJ1-5; 7 nucleotides match TRBD1. Germline CDR1 MNHEY, CDR2 SMNVEV (reference sequence). With V trimmed by 3 bases and J by 3 bases, 5 bases remained unmatched. The CDR3 length is 15 residues. The CDR3 is CASSFSTGFNQPQHF. The CDR3 DNA reads TGTGCCAGCAGTTTTTCGACAGGGTTCAATCAGCCCCAGCATTTT.

This clone has only a few counts. The rearrangement joins TRBV19 to TRBJ2-5; 7 bases are shared with TRBD2. Germline values: CDR1 LNHDA, CDR2 SQIVND (reference sequence). CDR3 length equals 13 residues. V was clipped by 6 bases and J by 5 bases; unmatched bases: 6. The CDR3 region has the DNA TGTGCCAGTAGGACCAGGGAGGGGGAGACCCAGTACTTC. Its protein is CASRTREGETQYF.

The V call is TRBV9, the J call TRBJ2-7; 8 bases line up with TRBD2. The germline gives CDR1 SGDLS, CDR2 YYNGEE. V was clipped by 4 bases and J by 5 bases; unmatched bases: 8. This CDR3 is 14 amino acids long. This chain's CDR3 is CASSLGTREHEQYF. The CDR3 region has the DNA TGTGCCAGCAGCCTTGGGACTAGAGAGCACGAGCAGTACTTC.

This clone has a single count. The genes are TRBV30 and TRBJ2-7, with TRBD2 as a possible D gene (5 bases). Germline V gene sequence: CDR1 GTSNPN, CDR2 SVGIG (reference sequence). This CDR3 contains 15 residues. Trimming left V 4 bases short and J 3 bases short, with 19 bases between. The CDR3 protein is CAWNASSRGSYEQYF. In DNA, the CDR3 is TGTGCCTGGAACGCGAGCAGCCGGGGAAGCTACGAGCAGTACTTC.

CDR3 protein: CAWSPLAGSTDTQYF. In nucleotides, the CDR3 is TGTGCCTGGAGTCCTCTAGCGGGAAGCACAGATACGCAGTATTTT. This chain links TRBV30 with TRBJ2-3; TRBD2 matches at 9 bases. V shed 2 bases and J 0 bases; nucleotides not matched to a gene: 3. Germline CDR1 GTSNPN, CDR2 SVGIG (reference sequence). The CDR3 covers 15 residues.

CDR3 region: CASSQARGAVNGYTF. For the CDR3, the DNA is TGCGCCAGCAGCCAAGCTCGGGGGGCGGTCAATGGCTACACCTTC. V gene TRBV4-1 combines with J gene TRBJ1-2; a possible D gene is TRBD1 (6 bases). The CDR3 has 15 residues. Germline CDR1 MGHRA, CDR2 YSYEKL. The ends were cut back, 1 base at V and 6 bases at J, with 15 bases in the middle.

CDR3 sequence reads: CASRDPGQGPSNYGYTF. CDR3 sequence (DNA): TGTGCCAGTAGGGATCCGGGACAGGGGCCATCTAACTATGGCTACACCTTC. The rearrangement joins TRBV19 to TRBJ1-2; 10 bases match TRBD1. Losses at the gene ends were 6 bases for V and 0 bases for J; bases not matched to a gene: 10. This CDR3 contains 17 residues. CDR1 and CDR2 from the germline V gene are LNHDA and SQIVND (reference sequence).

This clone was seen only once. The CDR3 DNA reads as TGTGCCAGCAGTTACTCACCAGCGGGAGGCGAATACTTC. Residues: CASSYSPAGGEYF. The chain recombines TRBV6-5 with TRBJ2-5; TRBD2 agrees at 9 bases. The ends lost 0 bases at V and 14 bases at J; junction bases unmatched: 7. Germline loops: CDR1 MNHEY, CDR2 SVGAGI. The CDR3 loop spans 13 amino acids.

The gene calls are TRBV4-3 and TRBJ2-7; TRBD2 aligns across 13 bases. Trimming cost V 1 base and J 12 bases; bases outside gene matches: 6. CDR1 and CDR2 (germline): LGHNA, YSLEER. The CDR3 runs 14 residues. The CDR3 loop reads CASSQGTSGRPMYF. The CDR3 coding sequence is TGCGCCAGCAGCCAAGGGACTAGCGGGAGACCGATGTACTTC.

The rearrangement uses TRBV6-1 and TRBJ2-7; 7 bases map to TRBD2. The germline V gene has CDR1 MNHNS and CDR2 SASEGT. The CDR3 extends over 14 amino acids. Germline trimming cut 10 bases from V and 7 bases from J; bases unmatched to any gene: 16. In DNA form, the CDR3 reads TGTGCCACCAACCTGAGGGAGGGCCAGAAAGAGCAGTACTTC. It codes for CATNLREGQKEQYF.

V gene TRBV5-4 combines with J gene TRBJ1-4; D may be TRBD1 (6 bases). Trimming took off 0 bases at V and 6 bases at J, with 9 bases between the two ends. The CDR3 has 14 amino acids. Germline lookup yields CDR1 SGHNT and CDR2 YYREEE (reference sequence). The CDR3 sequence: CASSLAGEDEKLFF. The CDR3 bases are TGTGCCAGCAGCTTGGCAGGGGAAGATGAAAAACTGTTTTTT.

This clone is a singleton in its sample. The CDR3 loop reads CASMTGGVRNTEAFF. The CDR3 DNA is TGCGCCAGCATGACAGGGGGCGTCCGTAACACTGAAGCTTTCTTT. The rearrangement links TRBV5-1 to TRBJ1-1; TRBD1 agrees at 10 bases. The ends lost 6 bases at V and 2 bases at J; junction bases unmatched: 7. The CDR3 is 15 residues long. CDR1 and CDR2 (germline): SGHRS, YFSETQ. Filled out from reference TRBV5-1 and TRBJ1-1, the complete variable domain reads KAGVTQTPRYLIKTRGQQVTLSCSPISGHRSVSWYQQTPGQGLQFLFEYFSETQRNKGNFPGRFSGRQFSNSRSEMNVSTLELGDSALYLCASMTGGVRNTEAFFGQGTRLTVV.

The rearrangement links TRBV21-1 to TRBJ2-2; whether TRBD1, the table's D call, matches the DNA was not checked. TRBV21-1 is described as a pseudogene. The length of the CDR3 is 16 residues. CDR3 sequence (DNA): TGTGCCAGCATCCAAGCGGACAGGGCGAACACCGGGGAGCTGTTTTTT. Its translation is CASIQADRANTGELFF.

There are a few counts of this clone. The J gene is TRBJ1-1, the V gene TRBV15; D not resolved. V lost 1 base, J lost 1 base, and 7 bases lay in between. The CDR3 covers 14 residues. CDR1 LNHNV and CDR2 YYDKDF come from the germline V gene (reference sequence). The CDR3 DNA is TGTGCCACCAGCAGAGTCGCAGGGAACACTGAAGCTTTCTTT. Encoded protein: CATSRVAGNTEAFF.

This clone was detected a few times. The V and J genes are TRBV9 and TRBJ1-3; D uncertain. This CDR3 spans 16 amino acids. CDR1 SGDLS and CDR2 YYNGEE come from the germline V gene. V was trimmed by 0 bases and J by 0 bases, leaving 10 bases between them. The CDR3 protein is CASSVASTVSGNTIYF. For the CDR3, the DNA is TGTGCCAGCAGCGTAGCTAGCACAGTCTCTGGAAACACCATATATTTT.

This chain uses TRBV2 with TRBJ2-4, with a weak D call TRBD2 (5 bases). Germline assignment: CDR1 SNHLY and CDR2 FYNNEI. The CDR3 has 14 amino acids. Trimming cost V 7 bases and J 0 bases, with 10 bases left between them. CDR3 nucleotides: TGTGCCAGCAACCTAAGCGGAGCCAAAAACATTCAGTACTTC. This sequence encodes CASNLSGAKNIQYF.